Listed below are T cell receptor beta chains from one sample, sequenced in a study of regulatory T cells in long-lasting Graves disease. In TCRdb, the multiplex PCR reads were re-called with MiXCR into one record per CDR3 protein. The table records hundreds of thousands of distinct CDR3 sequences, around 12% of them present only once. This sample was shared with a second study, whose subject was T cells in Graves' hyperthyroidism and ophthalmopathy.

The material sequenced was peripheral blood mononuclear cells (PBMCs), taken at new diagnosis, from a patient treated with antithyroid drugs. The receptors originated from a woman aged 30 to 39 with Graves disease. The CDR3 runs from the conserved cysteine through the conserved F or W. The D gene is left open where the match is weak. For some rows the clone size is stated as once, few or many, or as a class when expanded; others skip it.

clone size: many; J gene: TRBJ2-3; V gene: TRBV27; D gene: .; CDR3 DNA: TGTGCCTCGGCTATGGGCAGGGGCAAGGATACGCAGTATTTT; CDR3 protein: CASAMGRGKDTQYF
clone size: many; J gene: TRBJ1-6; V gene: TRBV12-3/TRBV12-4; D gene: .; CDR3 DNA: TGTGCCAGCAGTTTACCCGGCGGGGCCCTCCACTTT; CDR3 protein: CASSLPGGALHF
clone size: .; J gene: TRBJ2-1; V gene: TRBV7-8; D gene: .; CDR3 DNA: TGTGCCAGCAGCAGAGACCGGATTGGGAATGAGCAGTTCTTC; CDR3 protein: CASSRDRIGNEQFF
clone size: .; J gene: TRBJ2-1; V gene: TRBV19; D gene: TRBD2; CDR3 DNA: TGTGGCAGCGACCAGACTAGCAGTGGTGAGCAGTTCTTC; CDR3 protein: CGSDQTSSGEQFF
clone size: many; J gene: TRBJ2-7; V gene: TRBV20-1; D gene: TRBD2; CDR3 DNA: TGCAGTGCTCCACCGGGACTAATGTCCTACGAGCAGTACTTC; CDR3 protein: CSAPPGLMSYEQYF
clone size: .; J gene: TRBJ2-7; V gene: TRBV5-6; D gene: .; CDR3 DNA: TGTGCCAGCAGCCGGGAGCACCACTCCTACGAGCAGTACTTC; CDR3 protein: CASSREHHSYEQYF
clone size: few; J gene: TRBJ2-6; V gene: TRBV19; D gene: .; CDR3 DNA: TGTGCCAGTAGTATGGACAGTAGCCCTGGGGCCAACGTCCTGACTTTC; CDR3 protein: CASSMDSSPGANVLTF
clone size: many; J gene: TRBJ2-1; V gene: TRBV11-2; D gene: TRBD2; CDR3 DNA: TGTGCCAGCAGCTCGACAAGCGGGGCCTACAATGAGCAGTTCTTC; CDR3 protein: CASSSTSGAYNEQFF
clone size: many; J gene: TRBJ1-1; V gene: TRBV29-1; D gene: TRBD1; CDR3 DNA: TGCAGCGTTGAAACGACAGGGGGACTTGACACTGAAGCTTTCTTT; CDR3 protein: CSVETTGGLDTEAFF
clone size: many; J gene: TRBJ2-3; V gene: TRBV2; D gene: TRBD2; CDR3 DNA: TGTGCCAGCAAAACTAGCGGATATACAGATACGCAGTATTTT; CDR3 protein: CASKTSGYTDTQYF
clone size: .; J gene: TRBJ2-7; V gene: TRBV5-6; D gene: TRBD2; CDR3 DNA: TGTGCCAGCAGCTTGGAGGGACTAGCGGGATTATTATACGAGCAGTACTTC; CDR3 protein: CASSLEGLAGLLYEQYF
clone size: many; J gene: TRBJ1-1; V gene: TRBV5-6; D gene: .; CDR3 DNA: TGTGCCAGCAGCTTATCCTCCTCTGAAGCTTTCTTT; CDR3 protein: CASSLSSSEAFF
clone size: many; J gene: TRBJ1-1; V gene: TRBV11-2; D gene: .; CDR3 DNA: TGTGCCAGCAGCCCTGGACAGTGGAACACTGAAGCTTTCTTT; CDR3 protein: CASSPGQWNTEAFF
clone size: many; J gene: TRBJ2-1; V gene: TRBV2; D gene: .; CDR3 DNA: TGTGCCAGCACTCTGCTAGGGGACTCCTACAATGAGCAGTTCTTC; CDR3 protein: CASTLLGDSYNEQFF
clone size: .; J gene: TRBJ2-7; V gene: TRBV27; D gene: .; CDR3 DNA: TGTGCCAGCAGTTCGGGACGGGCCCGAACCTACGAGCAGTACTTC; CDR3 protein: CASSSGRARTYEQYF
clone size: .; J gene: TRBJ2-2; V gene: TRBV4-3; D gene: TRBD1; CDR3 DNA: TGCGCCAGCAGGCGACAGGGTTACACCGGGGAGCTGTTTTTT; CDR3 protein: CASRRQGYTGELFF
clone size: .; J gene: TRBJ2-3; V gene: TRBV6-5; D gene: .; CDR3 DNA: TGTGCCAGCAGTTACTCAAGTGACAGCACAGATACGCAGTATTTT; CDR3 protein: CASSYSSDSTDTQYF
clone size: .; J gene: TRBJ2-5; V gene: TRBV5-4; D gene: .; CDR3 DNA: TGTGCCAGCAGCAAAGGCCAGGGTGGGGAGACCCAGTACTTC; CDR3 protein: CASSKGQGGETQYF
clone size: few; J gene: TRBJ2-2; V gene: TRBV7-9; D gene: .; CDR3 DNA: TGTGCCAGCAGCCACCAACCCCCGGACGTTAACACCGGGGAGCTGTTTTTT; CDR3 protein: CASSHQPPDVNTGELFF
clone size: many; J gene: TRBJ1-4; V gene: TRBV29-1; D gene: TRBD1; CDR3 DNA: TGCAGCGTTACAGGGGGTGATAATGAAAAACTGTTTTTT; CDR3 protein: CSVTGGDNEKLFF
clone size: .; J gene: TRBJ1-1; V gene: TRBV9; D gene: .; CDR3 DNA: TGTGCCAGCAGCTCAAACCAGGGCGGCACTGAAGCTTTCTTT; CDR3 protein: CASSSNQGGTEAFF
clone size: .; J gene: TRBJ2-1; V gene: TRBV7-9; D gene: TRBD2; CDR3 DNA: TGTGCCAGCAGCTCCAGTGTGATAGCGGGAGGGCCAAGGAATGAGCAGTTCTTC; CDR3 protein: CASSSSVIAGGPRNEQFF
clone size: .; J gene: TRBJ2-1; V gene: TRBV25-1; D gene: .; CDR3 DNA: TGTGCCAGCAGTGACACCGGATCCTACAATGAGCAGTTCTTC; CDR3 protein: CASSDTGSYNEQFF
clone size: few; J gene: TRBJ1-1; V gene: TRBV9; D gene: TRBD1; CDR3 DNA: TGTGCCAGCAGCCTCGGGACAGGGCCTCTCTTCTTT; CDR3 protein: CASSLGTGPLFF
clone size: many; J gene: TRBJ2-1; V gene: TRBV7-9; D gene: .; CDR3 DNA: TGTGCCAGCAGCTCGGACCGGCGAGGGCAGTTCTTC; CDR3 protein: CASSSDRRGQFF
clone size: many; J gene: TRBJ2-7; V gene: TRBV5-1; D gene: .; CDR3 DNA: TGCGCCAGCAGCTTTAACGAGATATCCTACGAGCAGTACTTC; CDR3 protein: CASSFNEISYEQYF
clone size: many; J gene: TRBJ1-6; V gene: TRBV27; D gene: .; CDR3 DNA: TGTGCCAGCAGGCGGAACTTCCAGGCCCTAAATTCACCCCTCCACTTT; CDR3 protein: CASRRNFQALNSPLHF
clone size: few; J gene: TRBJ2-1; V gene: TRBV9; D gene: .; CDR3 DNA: TGTGCCAGCAGCCCTATGGTGGGTCAGAATGAGCAGTTCTTC; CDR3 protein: CASSPMVGQNEQFF
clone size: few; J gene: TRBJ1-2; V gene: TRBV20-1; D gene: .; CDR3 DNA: TGCAGTGCTAGCCTGGGGCCCAGTTATGGCTACACCTTC; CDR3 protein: CSASLGPSYGYTF
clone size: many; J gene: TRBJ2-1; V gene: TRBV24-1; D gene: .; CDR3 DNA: TGTGCCACCAGTGATGCCGGGACTCGCCCGGACAATGAGCAGTTCTTC; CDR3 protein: CATSDAGTRPDNEQFF
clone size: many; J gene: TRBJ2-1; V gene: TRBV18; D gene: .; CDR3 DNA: TGTGCCAGCTCACCGGGTTTTTCTAGTACCTACAATGAGCAGTTCTTC; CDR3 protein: CASSPGFSSTYNEQFF
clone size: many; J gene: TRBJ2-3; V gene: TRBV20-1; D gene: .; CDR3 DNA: TGCAGTGCCGAGGGGGAAGGGGGCACAGATACGCAGTATTTT; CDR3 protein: CSAEGEGGTDTQYF
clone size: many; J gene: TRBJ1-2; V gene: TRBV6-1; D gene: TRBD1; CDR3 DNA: TGTGCCAGCAGCCTACTTGCCCCTCTTCGACAGGGCAGCTATGGCTACACCTTC; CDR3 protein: CASSLLAPLRQGSYGYTF
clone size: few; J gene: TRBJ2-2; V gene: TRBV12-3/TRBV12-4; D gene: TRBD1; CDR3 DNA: TGTGCCAGCAGTTCCGGGACAGGGGGCCCTTCGACCGGGGAGCTGTTTTTT; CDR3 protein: CASSSGTGGPSTGELFF
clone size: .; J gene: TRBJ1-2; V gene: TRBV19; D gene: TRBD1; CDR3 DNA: TGTGCCAGTAGTGAACCCGGACAGGGCCGGGTCCTAGATGGCTACACCTTC; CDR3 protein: CASSEPGQGRVLDGYTF
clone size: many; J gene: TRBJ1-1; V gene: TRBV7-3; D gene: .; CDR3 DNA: TGTGCCAGCAGCTTACAAGAGTACACTGAAGCTTTCTTT; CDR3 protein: CASSLQEYTEAFF
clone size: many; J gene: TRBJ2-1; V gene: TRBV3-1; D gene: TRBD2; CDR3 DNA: TGTGCCAGCAGCCTAGCGGGAGGGCCCGTGGATGAGCAGTTCTTC; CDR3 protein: CASSLAGGPVDEQFF
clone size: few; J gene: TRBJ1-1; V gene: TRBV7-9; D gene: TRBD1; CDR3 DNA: TGTGCCAGCAGCTTTATGGGGACAGGGGACACTGAAGCTTTCTTT; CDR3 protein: CASSFMGTGDTEAFF
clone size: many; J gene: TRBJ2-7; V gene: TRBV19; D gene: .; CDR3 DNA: TGTGCCAGTTCCCCTGGGGCAGGTACCTACGAGCAGTACTTC; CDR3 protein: CASSPGAGTYEQYF
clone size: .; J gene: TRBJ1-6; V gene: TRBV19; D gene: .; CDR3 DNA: TGTGCCAGTAGTATAAGGTCCGCCAGGGTGAATTCACCCCTCCACTTT; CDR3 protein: CASSIRSARVNSPLHF
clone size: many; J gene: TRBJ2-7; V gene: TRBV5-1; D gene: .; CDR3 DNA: TGCGCCAGCAGCAGTGAAACGCTACAGGGTTCCCACGAGCAGTACTTC; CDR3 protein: CASSSETLQGSHEQYF
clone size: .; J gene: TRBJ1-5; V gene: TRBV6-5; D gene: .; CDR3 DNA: TGTGCCAGCAGTTACACTGACAGGTTTTGGCCCCAGCATTTT; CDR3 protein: CASSYTDRFWPQHF